The 18 T cell receptor beta chains in this list originate from one sample, sequenced in a study of blood T cell repertoires in COVID-19. Sequencing used immunoSEQ multiplex PCR; TCRdb keeps in-frame clones, though not all of them. The sample holds roughly 120,000 clones; roughly 85% are singletons and the top ten take about 12%. Sample: peripheral blood. Receptor source: a human donor in a cohort sampled during active COVID-19.

The J gene is TRBJ2-3, the V gene TRBV18; 8 positions match TRBD2. V lost 3 bases, J lost 4 bases, and 3 bases stayed unmatched. Germline V gene sequence: CDR1 KGHSH, CDR2 LQKENI. CDR3 size: 14 residues. CDR3 nucleotide sequence: TGTGCCAGCTCACCCTCGGGGGGGGCAGATACGCAGTATTTT. This codes for CASSPSGGADTQYF. The complete variable domain, with remaining parts taken from reference TRBV18 and TRBJ2-3, reads NAGVMQNPRHLVRRRGQEARLRCSPMKGHSHVYWYRQLPEEGLKFMVYLQKENIIDESGMPKERFSAEFPKEGPSILRIQQVVRGDSAAYFCASSPSGGADTQYFGPGTRLTVL.

The CDR3 here is CASSPLFRDSHMNTEAFF. The CDR3 region has the DNA TGTGCCAGCAGTCCACTCTTCCGGGACAGCCACATGAACACTGAAGCTTTCTTT. The rearrangement joins TRBV6-6 to TRBJ1-1; 7 nucleotides agree with TRBD1. J gave up 0 bases and V 5 bases, and 15 bases lay outside the gene matches. CDR1 is MNHNY and CDR2 is SVGAGI in the germline V gene (reference sequence). CDR3 size: 18 residues.

The chain employs TRBV30 and TRBJ2-5; D unclear. The CDR3 is 13 residues long. From germline, CDR1 is GTSNPN and CDR2 SVGIG (reference sequence). The ends were cut back, 3 bases at V and 0 bases at J, with 8 bases in the middle. Written as DNA, the CDR3 is TGTGCCTGGAGAAATCCCTACCAAGAGACCCAGTACTTC. Encoded protein: CAWRNPYQETQYF.

This chain connects TRBV5-1 to TRBJ2-2, with D perhaps matching TRBD2 (6 bases). This CDR3 comprises 15 residues. In germline, CDR1 is SGHRS, CDR2 YFSETQ. Between the trimmed V and J ends, which lost 6 bases and 5 bases, there was a span of 17 bases. The CDR3 sequence: CASNEERALTGELFF. CDR3 nucleotide sequence: TGCGCCAGCAACGAGGAGCGGGCCCTAACCGGGGAGCTGTTTTTT.

The rearrangement uses TRBV15 and TRBJ2-1; TRBD2 matches at 11 bases. The V segment lost 0 bases and the J segment 15 bases; nucleotides outside the gene matches: 10. CDR1 and CDR2 (germline): LNHNV, YYDKDF (reference sequence). This CDR3 has 15 amino acids. The CDR3 loop reads CATSREPSGGSGAFF. In DNA, the CDR3 is TGTGCCACCAGCAGAGAACCTAGCGGGGGGTCGGGGGCGTTCTTC.

CDR3 protein: CAARQGNTEAFF. In DNA, the CDR3 is TGTGCCGCGCGACAGGGGAACACTGAAGCTTTCTTT. The chain recombines TRBV30 with TRBJ1-1; 7 nucleotides line up with TRBD1. Germline V CDR1 and CDR2: GTSNPN, SVGIG (reference sequence). The CDR3 length is 12 residues. After removal of 8 bases from V and 1 base from J, the junction contained 4 bases not matched to a gene.

This clone has more than one count but fewer than ten. V is TRBV1 and J is TRBJ1-4; the D call in the table, TRBD1, was not verified against the DNA. TRBV1 is noted as a pseudogene. The CDR3 is made up of 16 amino acids. This CDR3 reads CTSSQDPTGDGEKLFF. The CDR3 bases are TGCACCAGCAGCCAAGATCCCACAGGGGATGGCGAAAAACTGTTTTTT.

This clone was seen once. The J gene is TRBJ2-3, the V gene TRBV21-1; the D call TRBD1 from the table was never checked on the DNA. TRBV21-1 is tagged as a pseudogene. This CDR3 is built from 16 residues. The CDR3 reads CASSEKGGQGRDTQYF. The CDR3, as DNA: TGTGCCAGCAGCGAAAAGGGTGGACAGGGGCGGGATACGCAGTATTTT.

This chain links TRBV6-5 with TRBJ2-7, with 8 bases fitting TRBD1. Looked up from germline, CDR1 is MNHEY and CDR2 is SVGAGI. The CDR3 sequence is 13 residues long. The junction had 2 bases not matched to a gene; V was cut back by 4 bases and J by 3 bases. This CDR3 is CASSSDRDYEQYF. CDR3 in DNA: TGTGCCAGCAGTTCGGACAGGGACTACGAGCAGTACTTC.

This clone appeared a single time. This chain links TRBV6-5 with TRBJ2-7; a weak D match, TRBD1 (5 bases). The germline CDR1 and CDR2 sequences are MNHEY and SVGAGI. This CDR3 is built from 15 residues. The V and J ends lost 2 bases and 3 bases respectively, with 14 bases between them. The CDR3 DNA reads TGTGCCAGCAGTTACGGACACGCGAAACTCTACGAGCAGTACTTC. Residues: CASSYGHAKLYEQYF.

This clone was seen only once. The chain couples TRBV6-5 to TRBJ2-1; TRBD1 might be the D (5 bases). V was clipped by 8 bases and J by 6 bases, with 14 bases between them. This CDR3 is built from 13 residues. Germline V gene sequence: CDR1 MNHEY, CDR2 SVGAGI. The CDR3 is CASGAPGSNEQFF. Here the CDR3 DNA reads TGTGCCAGCGGGGCCCCAGGGTCCAATGAGCAGTTCTTC.

This clone was recorded a few times. This chain uses TRBV25-1 with TRBJ1-5; 8 nucleotides match TRBD1. Trimming cost V 6 bases and J 3 bases; bases outside gene matches: 4. This CDR3 is 14 amino acids long. In germline, CDR1 is MGHDK, CDR2 SYGVNS. Written as DNA, the CDR3 is TGTGCCAGCAGCCCGGGACAGGACAATCAGCCCCAGCATTTT. Its translation: CASSPGQDNQPQHF.

This chain links TRBV18 with TRBJ1-2; D might be TRBD1 (6 bases). The V gene lost 5 bases and the J gene lost 3 bases, with 7 bases spanning the gap. Germline CDR1 and CDR2: KGHSH and LQKENI. The CDR3 has 12 amino acids. CDR3 coding DNA: TGTGCCAGCTCAAGACAGGACTATGGCTACACCTTC. It codes for CASSRQDYGYTF.

The rearrangement joins TRBV9 to TRBJ2-1; 12 nucleotides line up with TRBD2. There are 18 residues in the CDR3. Germline loops: CDR1 SGDLS, CDR2 YYNGEE. V trimming: 4 bases; J trimming: 0 bases; junction bases outside the gene matches: 8. CDR3 sequence: CASSSPLAGGPSYNEQFF. The CDR3 nucleotides read TGTGCCAGCAGCTCCCCCCTAGCGGGGGGGCCCTCCTACAATGAGCAGTTCTTC.

The V and J genes are TRBV7-3 and TRBJ2-2; TRBD2 matches 7 bases. After removal of 0 bases from V and 6 bases from J, the junction contained 4 bases not matched to a gene. The CDR3 runs to 15 residues. Germline CDR1 and CDR2: SGHTA and FQGTGA. In DNA form, the CDR3 reads TGTGCCAGCAGCTTAACGGTAGCGGGCGCCGGGGAGCTGTTTTTT. Amino acid sequence: CASSLTVAGAGELFF.

The CDR3 sequence is CASSLARALPYNEQFF. The CDR3 DNA is TGTGCCAGCAGCTTAGCGCGGGCACTACCCTACAATGAGCAGTTCTTC. The rearrangement uses TRBV7-8 and TRBJ2-1, with D perhaps TRBD2 (5 bases). The CDR3 spans 16 residues. The germline CDR1 and CDR2 sequences are SGHVS and FQNEAQ. The ends were cut back, 0 bases at V and 2 bases at J, with 11 bases in the middle.

The chain's CDR3 is CASSYSGLDYEQYF. Here the CDR3 DNA reads TGTGCCAGCAGTTACTCGGGACTAGACTACGAGCAGTACTTC. The rearrangement joins TRBV6-6 to TRBJ2-7; TRBD2 aligns across 8 bases. This CDR3 comprises 14 residues. The germline gives CDR1 MNHNY, CDR2 SVGAGI (reference sequence). V shed 0 bases and J 3 bases; nucleotides not matched to a gene: 1.

This clone came up once. The gene calls are TRBV7-6 and TRBJ1-4, with TRBD1 identical over 9 bases. Germline V CDR1 and CDR2: SGHVS, FNYEAQ. The CDR3 sequence is 15 residues long. V gave up 5 bases and J gave up 4 bases; unmatched junction bases: 5. The CDR3 is CASSPTGGFNEKLFF. The DNA of the CDR3 is TGTGCCAGCAGCCCGACAGGGGGTTTTAATGAAAAACTGTTTTTT.